This T cell receptor beta chain was captured in a study of cytomegalovirus exposure and HLA in healthy donors. Study-wide context: Across 350 to 400 genotyped donors, more than 75% landed in the Caucasian-associated ancestry cluster. The study's findings and limits: In an earlier analysis, about 87% or about 30%: the productive usage of most TCR beta V segments. Donors were assumed by presence/absence analyses to have roughly uniform sequencing depth. Differences between HLA loci emerged in a later analysis of TCR association rates, with DRB1 most and HLA-C fewest.

Primers for the PCR totalled 60 Vbeta and 13 Jbeta. Here immunoSEQ multiplex PCR was the method, and the copy in TCRdb shows in-frame clones only, minus some. The sample shows 150,000 to 180,000 clones, about four fifths of them seen only once. Worth noting for this clone: Antigen: not known.

The CDR3 loop spans 14 amino acids. Germline loops: CDR1 MNHEY, CDR2 SVGAGI. V shed 3 bases, J shed 5 bases, and the junction held 5 bases outside the gene matches. The sample taken for sequencing was PBMCs. The V gene is TRBV6-5, the J gene TRBJ1-1, with 8 bases matching TRBD1. The receptor was derived from a man between 18 and 35 years old in good health and CMV-seronegative. The CDR3 loop reads CASSYGQGGTEAFF. The DNA for the CDR3 is TGTGCCAGCAGTTATGGACAGGGCGGAACTGAAGCTTTCTTT.